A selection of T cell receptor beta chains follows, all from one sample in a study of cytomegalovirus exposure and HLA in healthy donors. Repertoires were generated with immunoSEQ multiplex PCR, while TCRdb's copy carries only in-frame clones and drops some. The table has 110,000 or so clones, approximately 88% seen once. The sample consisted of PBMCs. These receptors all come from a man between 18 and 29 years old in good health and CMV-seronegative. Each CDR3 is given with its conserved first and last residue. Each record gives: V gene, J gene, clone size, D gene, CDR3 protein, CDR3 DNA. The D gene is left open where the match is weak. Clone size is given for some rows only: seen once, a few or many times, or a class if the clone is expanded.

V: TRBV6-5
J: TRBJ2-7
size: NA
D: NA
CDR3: CASRSDAGYEQYF
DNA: TGTGCCAGCAGATCGGATGCGGGTTACGAGCAGTACTTC

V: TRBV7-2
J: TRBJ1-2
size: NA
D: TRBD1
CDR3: CASSTQGAHGYTF
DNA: TGTGCCAGCAGCACGCAGGGGGCTCATGGCTACACCTTC

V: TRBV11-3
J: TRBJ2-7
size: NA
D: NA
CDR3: CASSRSSGSSYEQYF
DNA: TGTGCCAGCAGCAGATCGAGCGGTAGCTCCTACGAGCAGTACTTC

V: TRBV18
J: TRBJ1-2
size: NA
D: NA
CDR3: CASSREEGNSYGYTF
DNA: TGTGCCAGCTCCCGGGAGGAGGGAAACTCCTATGGCTACACCTTC

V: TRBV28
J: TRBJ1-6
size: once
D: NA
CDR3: CASSLSYGNNSPLHF
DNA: TGTGCCAGCAGTTTATCTTACGGGAACAATTCACCCCTCCACTTT

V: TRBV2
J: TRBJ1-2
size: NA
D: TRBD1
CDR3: CASRRNLRDRDVYGYTF
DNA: TGTGCCAGCAGGCGCAATCTCCGGGACAGGGATGTCTATGGCTACACCTTC

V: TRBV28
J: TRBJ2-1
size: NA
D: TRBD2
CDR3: CASSSIGTSGRNEQFF
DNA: TGTGCCAGCAGTTCAATAGGGACTAGCGGGAGGAATGAGCAGTTCTTC

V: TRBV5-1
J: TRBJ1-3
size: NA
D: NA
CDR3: CASSGTPGNTIYF
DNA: TGCGCCAGCTCAGGGACACCTGGAAACACCATATATTTT

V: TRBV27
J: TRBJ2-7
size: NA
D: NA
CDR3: CASSFSDSSSYEQYF
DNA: TGTGCCAGCAGTTTTTCGGACTCGAGCTCCTACGAGCAGTACTTC

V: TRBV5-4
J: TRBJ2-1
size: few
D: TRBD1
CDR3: CASSRDSSYNEQFF
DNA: TGTGCCAGCAGTCGGGACAGCTCCTACAATGAGCAGTTCTTC

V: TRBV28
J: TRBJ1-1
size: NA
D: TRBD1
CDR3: CASSLRGQGRARMTEAFF
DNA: TGTGCCAGCAGTTTACGAGGACAGGGGAGAGCGAGAATGACTGAAGCTTTCTTT

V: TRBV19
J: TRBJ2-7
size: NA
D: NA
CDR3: CASRPNDRPAYEQYF
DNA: TGTGCCAGTAGACCAAACGACAGGCCGGCCTACGAGCAGTACTTC

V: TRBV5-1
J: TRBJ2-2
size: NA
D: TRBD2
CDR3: CASSPSGVGGELFF
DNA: TGCGCCAGCAGTCCTAGCGGGGTCGGCGGGGAGCTGTTTTTT

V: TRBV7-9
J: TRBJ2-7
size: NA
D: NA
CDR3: CASSLRAGTLGSYEQYF
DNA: TGTGCCAGCAGCTTACGCGCCGGGACACTAGGATCCTACGAGCAGTACTTC

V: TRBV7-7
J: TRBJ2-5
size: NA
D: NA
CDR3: CASSQNQGGAETQYF
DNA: TGTGCCAGCAGCCAAAACCAGGGTGGGGCGGAGACCCAGTACTTC

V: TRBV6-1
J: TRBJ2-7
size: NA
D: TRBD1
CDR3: CASSRDRGLEQYF
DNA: TGTGCCAGCAGTAGAGACAGGGGGCTTGAGCAGTACTTC

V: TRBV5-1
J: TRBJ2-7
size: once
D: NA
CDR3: CASSLGREVDEQYF
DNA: TGCGCCAGCAGCTTGGGCAGGGAGGTCGACGAGCAGTACTTC

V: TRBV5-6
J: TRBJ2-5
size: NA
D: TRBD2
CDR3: CASSLRLAGVWSETQYF
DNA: TGTGCCAGCAGCTTGCGACTAGCGGGTGTCTGGTCAGAGACCCAGTACTTC